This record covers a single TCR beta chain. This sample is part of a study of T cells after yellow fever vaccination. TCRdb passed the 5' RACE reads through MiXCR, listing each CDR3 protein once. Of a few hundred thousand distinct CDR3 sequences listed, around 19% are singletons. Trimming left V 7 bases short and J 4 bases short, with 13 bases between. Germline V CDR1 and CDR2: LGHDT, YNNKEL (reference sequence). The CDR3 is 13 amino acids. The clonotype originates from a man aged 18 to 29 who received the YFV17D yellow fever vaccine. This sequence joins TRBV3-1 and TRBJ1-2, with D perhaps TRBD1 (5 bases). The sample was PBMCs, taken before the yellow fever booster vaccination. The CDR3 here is CASTRDGCYGYTF. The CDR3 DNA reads TGTGCCAGCACCCGGGACGGATGCTATGGCTACACCTTC. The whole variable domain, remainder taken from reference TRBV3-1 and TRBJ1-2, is DTAVSQTPKYLVTQMGNDKSIKCEQNLGHDTMYWYKQDSKKFLKIMFSYNNKELIINETVPNRFSPKSPDKAHLNLHINSLELGDSAVYFCASTRDGCYGYTFGSGTRLTVV.